Listed below are T cell receptor beta chains from one sample, sequenced in a study of cytomegalovirus exposure and HLA in healthy donors. Using immunoSEQ multiplex PCR, the repertoire was profiled, and TCRdb retains in-frame clones only, with some absent. This table has over 130,000 clones, 82% appearing once. Sequences were obtained from PBMCs. The receptors derive from a male donor in good health and CMV-seronegative. The CDR3 runs from the conserved cysteine through the conserved F or W. The order of the fields is J gene, clone size, V gene, D gene, CDR3 protein, CDR3 DNA. The D gene is left open where the match is weak. The size entry is marked missing in some rows and otherwise reads once, few, many or a size class.

j_call: TRBJ1-1
clone_size: .
v_call: TRBV11-2
d_call: TRBD1
cdr3_aa: CASSSGTGEETEAFF
cdr3_nt: TGTGCCAGTTCCAGCGGGACAGGGGAGGAAACTGAAGCTTTCTTT

j_call: TRBJ2-2
clone_size: .
v_call: TRBV2
d_call: TRBD2
cdr3_aa: CASRAGTSGGELFF
cdr3_nt: TGTGCCAGCAGGGCTGGGACTAGTGGCGGGGAGCTGTTTTTT

j_call: TRBJ2-2
clone_size: once
v_call: TRBV11-3
d_call: .
cdr3_aa: CASSRTSLSGELFF
cdr3_nt: TGTGCCAGCAGTCGAACTTCTTTGAGCGGGGAGCTGTTTTTT

j_call: TRBJ2-7
clone_size: .
v_call: TRBV7-3
d_call: .
cdr3_aa: CASSPDSSRYEQYF
cdr3_nt: TGTGCCAGCAGCCCGGACAGTTCCCGCTACGAGCAGTACTTC

j_call: TRBJ2-1
clone_size: .
v_call: TRBV4-1
d_call: .
cdr3_aa: CASSPLLFRRGFTYNEQFF
cdr3_nt: TGCGCCAGCAGCCCTTTACTCTTCCGCCGGGGGTTTACCTACAATGAGCAGTTCTTC

j_call: TRBJ2-3
clone_size: .
v_call: TRBV5-1
d_call: TRBD1
cdr3_aa: CASSQGSATGGLTDTQYF
cdr3_nt: TGCGCCAGCAGCCAAGGTTCGGCGACAGGGGGCTTAACAGATACGCAGTATTTT

j_call: TRBJ2-2
clone_size: .
v_call: TRBV5-6
d_call: TRBD1
cdr3_aa: CASSRWGQGNSGELFF
cdr3_nt: TGTGCCAGCAGCCGTTGGGGACAGGGGAATAGCGGGGAGCTGTTTTTT

j_call: TRBJ2-7
clone_size: .
v_call: TRBV4-3
d_call: .
cdr3_aa: CASSQETLTTGATYEQYF
cdr3_nt: TGCGCCAGCAGCCAAGAAACTTTAACGACCGGAGCGACCTACGAGCAGTACTTC

j_call: TRBJ2-2
clone_size: .
v_call: TRBV4-1
d_call: .
cdr3_aa: CASSHSQGGTGELFF
cdr3_nt: TGCGCCAGCAGCCATTCCCAGGGAGGCACCGGGGAGCTGTTTTTT

j_call: TRBJ2-7
clone_size: .
v_call: TRBV7-9
d_call: TRBD1
cdr3_aa: CASSTDRTWGPLYEQYF
cdr3_nt: TGTGCCAGCAGCACGGACAGGACCTGGGGGCCCCTCTACGAGCAGTACTTC

j_call: TRBJ2-1
clone_size: .
v_call: TRBV6-6
d_call: .
cdr3_aa: CASSYSAGANEQFF
cdr3_nt: TGTGCCAGCAGTTACTCGGCGGGGGCCAATGAGCAGTTCTTC

j_call: TRBJ2-7
clone_size: .
v_call: TRBV30
d_call: .
cdr3_aa: CAWSGEAYEQYF
cdr3_nt: TGTGCCTGGAGCGGTGAAGCGTACGAGCAGTACTTC

j_call: TRBJ2-3
clone_size: .
v_call: TRBV9
d_call: .
cdr3_aa: CASSVGPTRRSADTQYF
cdr3_nt: TGTGCCAGCAGCGTAGGCCCGACTAGGAGGTCCGCAGATACGCAGTATTTT

j_call: TRBJ1-2
clone_size: few
v_call: TRBV27
d_call: .
cdr3_aa: CASRASGINGYTF
cdr3_nt: TGTGCCAGCAGAGCTTCAGGGATTAATGGCTACACCTTC

j_call: TRBJ2-3
clone_size: .
v_call: TRBV28
d_call: TRBD2
cdr3_aa: CASSPLAGDTQYF
cdr3_nt: TGTGCCAGCAGTCCGTTAGCGGGAGATACGCAGTATTTT

j_call: TRBJ2-1
clone_size: few
v_call: TRBV27
d_call: TRBD2
cdr3_aa: CASSSAGTSASSYNEQFF
cdr3_nt: TGTGCCAGCAGTTCGGCCGGGACTAGCGCGAGCTCCTACAATGAGCAGTTCTTC

j_call: TRBJ1-2
clone_size: .
v_call: TRBV30
d_call: .
cdr3_aa: CAWSVGIGVGYTF
cdr3_nt: TGTGCCTGGAGTGTCGGAATAGGGGTTGGCTACACCTTC

j_call: TRBJ2-7
clone_size: .
v_call: TRBV7-9
d_call: TRBD1
cdr3_aa: CASSLGTGDPYEQYF
cdr3_nt: TGTGCCAGCAGCTTAGGGACAGGGGACCCCTACGAGCAGTACTTC

j_call: TRBJ2-5
clone_size: .
v_call: TRBV29-1
d_call: .
cdr3_aa: CSAPDRVKWETQYF
cdr3_nt: TGCAGCGCCCCCGATCGCGTCAAGTGGGAGACCCAGTACTTC

j_call: TRBJ2-7
clone_size: .
v_call: TRBV6-6
d_call: TRBD2
cdr3_aa: CASSSPRGGVNEQYF
cdr3_nt: TGTGCCAGCAGTTCCCCTCGGGGAGGGGTGAACGAGCAGTACTTC

j_call: TRBJ2-1
clone_size: .
v_call: TRBV9
d_call: TRBD2
cdr3_aa: CASSLLAGGYNEQFF
cdr3_nt: TGTGCCAGCAGCCTACTAGCGGGGGGGTACAATGAGCAGTTCTTC

j_call: TRBJ2-7
clone_size: .
v_call: TRBV4-3
d_call: .
cdr3_aa: CASSPGGQSYEQYF
cdr3_nt: TGCGCCAGCAGCCCCGGGGGACAGTCCTACGAGCAGTACTTC

j_call: TRBJ2-2
clone_size: .
v_call: TRBV27
d_call: .
cdr3_aa: CASSLLHTGELFF
cdr3_nt: TGTGCCAGCAGTTTACTACACACCGGGGAGCTGTTTTTT

j_call: TRBJ2-1
clone_size: .
v_call: TRBV6-5
d_call: .
cdr3_aa: CASSTRGMSYNEQFF
cdr3_nt: TGTGCCAGCAGTACCAGGGGTATGTCCTACAATGAGCAGTTCTTC

j_call: TRBJ2-1
clone_size: .
v_call: TRBV6-1
d_call: TRBD1
cdr3_aa: CASRIRTGFANEQFF
cdr3_nt: TGTGCCAGCAGGATAAGGACAGGGTTTGCCAATGAGCAGTTCTTC

j_call: TRBJ2-7
clone_size: .
v_call: TRBV18
d_call: TRBD2
cdr3_aa: CASSAGVAVTYEQYF
cdr3_nt: TGTGCCAGCTCAGCGGGGGTGGCGGTTACCTACGAGCAGTACTTC

j_call: TRBJ2-5
clone_size: .
v_call: TRBV19
d_call: .
cdr3_aa: CASPHLLGPPKTQYF
cdr3_nt: TGTGCCAGTCCCCACCTCCTGGGCCCACCCAAGACCCAGTACTTC

j_call: TRBJ2-7
clone_size: .
v_call: TRBV5-6
d_call: .
cdr3_aa: CASSYGYEQYF
cdr3_nt: TGTGCCAGCAGCTACGGTTACGAGCAGTACTTC

j_call: TRBJ2-2
clone_size: .
v_call: TRBV9
d_call: .
cdr3_aa: CASSATLGGELFF
cdr3_nt: TGTGCCAGCAGCGCAACCCTCGGCGGGGAGCTGTTTTTT

j_call: TRBJ2-7
clone_size: .
v_call: TRBV19
d_call: TRBD2
cdr3_aa: CATGTSGSPYEQYF
cdr3_nt: TGTGCCACCGGGACTAGCGGGAGCCCCTACGAGCAGTACTTC

j_call: TRBJ2-5
clone_size: .
v_call: TRBV5-1
d_call: .
cdr3_aa: CASSLAERERGWETQYF
cdr3_nt: TGCGCCAGCAGCTTGGCCGAACGGGAGAGGGGCTGGGAGACCCAGTACTTC

j_call: TRBJ1-2
clone_size: .
v_call: TRBV6-5
d_call: .
cdr3_aa: CASSPERGRRLF
cdr3_nt: TGTGCCAGCAGTCCAGAGAGAGGGCGAAGACTCTTC

j_call: TRBJ2-5
clone_size: once
v_call: TRBV7-2
d_call: TRBD2
cdr3_aa: CASSSAGGRSGTQYF
cdr3_nt: TGTGCCAGCAGCTCAGCGGGAGGAAGGAGCGGGACCCAGTACTTC

j_call: TRBJ2-7
clone_size: .
v_call: TRBV5-6
d_call: .
cdr3_aa: CASSPRGGRGPYEQYF
cdr3_nt: TGTGCCAGCAGCCCCCGTGGAGGCAGGGGCCCCTACGAGCAGTACTTC

j_call: TRBJ1-4
clone_size: few
v_call: TRBV5-5
d_call: .
cdr3_aa: CASSLALATNEKLFF
cdr3_nt: TGTGCCAGCAGCTTGGCTCTAGCAACTAATGAAAAACTGTTTTTT

j_call: TRBJ1-5
clone_size: .
v_call: TRBV27
d_call: TRBD1
cdr3_aa: CASSSQGANQPQHF
cdr3_nt: TGTGCCAGCAGTTCACAGGGGGCGAATCAGCCCCAGCATTTT

j_call: TRBJ2-5
clone_size: few
v_call: TRBV4-3
d_call: TRBD2
cdr3_aa: CASSQDSGGGTQYF
cdr3_nt: TGCGCCAGCAGCCAAGACAGCGGGGGAGGGACCCAGTACTTC

j_call: TRBJ2-5
clone_size: .
v_call: TRBV9
d_call: .
cdr3_aa: CASSPRSQETQYF
cdr3_nt: TGTGCCAGCAGCCCCCGCAGCCAAGAGACCCAGTACTTC

j_call: TRBJ2-1
clone_size: .
v_call: TRBV11-1
d_call: TRBD2
cdr3_aa: CASSLVAGEAPKPYNEQFF
cdr3_nt: TGTGCCAGCAGCTTAGTGGCGGGAGAGGCCCCCAAACCCTACAATGAGCAGTTCTTC

j_call: TRBJ2-3
clone_size: few
v_call: TRBV6-1
d_call: .
cdr3_aa: CASSEGLGAGQYF
cdr3_nt: TGTGCCAGCAGTGAAGGACTAGGGGCGGGGCAGTATTTT

j_call: TRBJ2-7
clone_size: .
v_call: TRBV5-8
d_call: .
cdr3_aa: CASSFLSGAQDEQYF
cdr3_nt: TGTGCCAGCAGCTTTCTGTCAGGGGCGCAGGACGAGCAGTACTTC

j_call: TRBJ2-2
clone_size: .
v_call: TRBV30
d_call: TRBD1
cdr3_aa: CAWSPLPDRARNTGELFF
cdr3_nt: TGTGCCTGGAGTCCACTTCCCGACAGGGCGAGGAACACCGGGGAGCTGTTTTTT

j_call: TRBJ2-2
clone_size: .
v_call: TRBV6-1
d_call: .
cdr3_aa: CASSETQGVLTGELFF
cdr3_nt: TGTGCCAGCAGTGAGACACAGGGTGTGCTCACCGGGGAGCTGTTTTTT

j_call: TRBJ2-7
clone_size: .
v_call: TRBV11-2
d_call: TRBD1
cdr3_aa: CASSSPLMGQGIYEQYF
cdr3_nt: TGTGCCAGCAGCTCTCCCCTAATGGGACAGGGAATATACGAGCAGTACTTC

j_call: TRBJ2-3
clone_size: .
v_call: TRBV10-3
d_call: .
cdr3_aa: CAISATETSTDTQYF
cdr3_nt: TGTGCCATCAGCGCGACTGAGACTAGCACAGATACGCAGTATTTT

j_call: TRBJ1-2
clone_size: .
v_call: TRBV7-2
d_call: .
cdr3_aa: CASSAGLTYGYTF
cdr3_nt: TGTGCCAGCAGCGCCGGGTTAACCTATGGCTACACCTTC

j_call: TRBJ1-2
clone_size: .
v_call: TRBV19
d_call: .
cdr3_aa: CASTRDTNYGYTF
cdr3_nt: TGTGCCAGTACCCGGGACACCAACTATGGCTACACCTTC

j_call: TRBJ1-2
clone_size: .
v_call: TRBV18
d_call: TRBD1
cdr3_aa: CASSPGGTGVGGYTF
cdr3_nt: TGTGCCAGCTCACCCGGCGGGACAGGGGTAGGTGGCTACACCTTC

j_call: TRBJ2-1
clone_size: .
v_call: TRBV7-6
d_call: .
cdr3_aa: CASSTTASYNEQFF
cdr3_nt: TGTGCCAGCAGTACCACAGCCTCCTACAATGAGCAGTTCTTC

j_call: TRBJ2-7
clone_size: .
v_call: TRBV7-2
d_call: .
cdr3_aa: CASSHSGVLSYEQYF
cdr3_nt: TGTGCCAGCAGCCACTCGGGAGTTTTATCCTACGAGCAGTACTTC

j_call: TRBJ1-3
clone_size: .
v_call: TRBV5-6
d_call: .
cdr3_aa: CASSFQSAGNTIYF
cdr3_nt: TGTGCCAGCAGCTTTCAGTCCGCTGGAAACACCATATATTTT

j_call: TRBJ2-3
clone_size: .
v_call: TRBV19
d_call: .
cdr3_aa: CAKPRTPQIDTQYF
cdr3_nt: TGTGCCAAACCGAGAACTCCCCAAATAGATACGCAGTATTTT

j_call: TRBJ2-2
clone_size: .
v_call: TRBV4-2
d_call: TRBD2
cdr3_aa: CASSVSGLAENTGELFF
cdr3_nt: TGTGCCAGCAGCGTGTCCGGACTAGCGGAAAACACCGGGGAGCTGTTTTTT